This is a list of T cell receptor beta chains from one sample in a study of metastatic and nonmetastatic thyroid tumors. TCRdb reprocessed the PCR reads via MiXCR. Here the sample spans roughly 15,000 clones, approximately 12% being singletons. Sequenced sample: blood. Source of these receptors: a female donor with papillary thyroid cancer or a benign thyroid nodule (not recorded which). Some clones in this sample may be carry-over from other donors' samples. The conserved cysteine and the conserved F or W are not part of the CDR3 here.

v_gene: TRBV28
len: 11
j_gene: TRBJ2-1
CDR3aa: ASSFGTSNEQF

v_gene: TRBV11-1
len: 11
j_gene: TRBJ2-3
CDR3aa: ASSLASTDTQY

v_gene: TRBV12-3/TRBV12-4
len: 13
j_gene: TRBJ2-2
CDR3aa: ASSLDSGDTEELF

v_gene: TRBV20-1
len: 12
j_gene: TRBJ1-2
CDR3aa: SASDAGTKNGYT

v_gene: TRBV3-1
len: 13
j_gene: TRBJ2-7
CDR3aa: ASSQAQGQGAVQY

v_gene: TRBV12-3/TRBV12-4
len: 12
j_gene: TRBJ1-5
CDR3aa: ASSLGQGDQPQH

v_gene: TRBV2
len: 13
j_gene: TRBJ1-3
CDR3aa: ASSEVFIPGNTIY

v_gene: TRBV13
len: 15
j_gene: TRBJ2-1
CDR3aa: ASSLITGTGSYNEQF

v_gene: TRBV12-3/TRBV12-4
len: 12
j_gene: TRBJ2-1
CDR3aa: ASMNGVSYNEQF

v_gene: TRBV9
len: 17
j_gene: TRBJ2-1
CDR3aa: ASSVEGSRGRSSYNEQF

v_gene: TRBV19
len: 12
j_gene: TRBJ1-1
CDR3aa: ARCPGRLNTEDF

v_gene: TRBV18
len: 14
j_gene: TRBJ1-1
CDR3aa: ASSLRQGETNTEAF

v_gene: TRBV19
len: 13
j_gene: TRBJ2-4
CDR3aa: ASFSQTGGKNIQY

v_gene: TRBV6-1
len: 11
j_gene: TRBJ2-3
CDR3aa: ASRPYMQNTQY

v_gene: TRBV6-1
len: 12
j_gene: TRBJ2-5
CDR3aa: ASRLAGGQETQY

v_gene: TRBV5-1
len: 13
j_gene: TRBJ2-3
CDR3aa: ASSKGALGTDTQY

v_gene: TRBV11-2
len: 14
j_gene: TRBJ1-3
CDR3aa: ASSLVWGGSGNTIY

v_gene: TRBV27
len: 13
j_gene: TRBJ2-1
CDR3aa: ASRRWTSDFDEQF

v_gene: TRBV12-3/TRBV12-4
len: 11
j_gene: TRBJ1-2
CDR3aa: ASSNSGGPGYT

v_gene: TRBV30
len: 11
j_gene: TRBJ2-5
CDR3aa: AWSQGFQETQY

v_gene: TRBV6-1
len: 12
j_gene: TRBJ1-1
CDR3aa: ASDSLGGDTEAF

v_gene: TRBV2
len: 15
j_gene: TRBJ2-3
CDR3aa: AITPGLAGLRGDTQY

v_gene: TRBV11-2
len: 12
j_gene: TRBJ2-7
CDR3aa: ASSPGLSSYEQY

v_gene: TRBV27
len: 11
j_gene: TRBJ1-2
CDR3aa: ASSLTGSRGYT

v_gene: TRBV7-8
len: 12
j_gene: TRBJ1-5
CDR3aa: ASSLGNSNQPQH

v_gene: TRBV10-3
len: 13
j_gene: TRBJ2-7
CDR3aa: AISESKAEPYEQY

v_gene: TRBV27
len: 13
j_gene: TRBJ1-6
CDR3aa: ASSLSSGGVSPLH

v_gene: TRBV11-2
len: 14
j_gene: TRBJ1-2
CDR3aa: ASSLDIGAGAYGYT

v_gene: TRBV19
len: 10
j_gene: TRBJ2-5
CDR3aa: ASRGYQETQY

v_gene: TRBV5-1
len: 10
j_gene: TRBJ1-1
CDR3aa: ASSFGGTEAF

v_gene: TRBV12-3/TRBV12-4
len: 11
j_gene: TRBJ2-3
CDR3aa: ASSGTYTDAQY

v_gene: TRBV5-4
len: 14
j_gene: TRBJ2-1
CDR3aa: ASSVGRTRSHNEQF

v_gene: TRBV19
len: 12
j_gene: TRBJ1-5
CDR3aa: ASSIQGGDQPQH

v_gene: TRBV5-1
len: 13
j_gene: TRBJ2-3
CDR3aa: ASSLGGQNTDTQY

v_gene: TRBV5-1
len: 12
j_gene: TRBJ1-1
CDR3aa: ASSLRTGRTEAF

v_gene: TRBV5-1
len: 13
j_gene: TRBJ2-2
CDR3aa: ASSRQVLNTGELF

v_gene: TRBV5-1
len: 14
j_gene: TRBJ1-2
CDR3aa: ASSGTSSSGDYGYT

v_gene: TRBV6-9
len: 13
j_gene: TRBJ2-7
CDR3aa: ASSVYRGHVYEQY

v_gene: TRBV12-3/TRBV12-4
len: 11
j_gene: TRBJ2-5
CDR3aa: ASSLVRVETQY

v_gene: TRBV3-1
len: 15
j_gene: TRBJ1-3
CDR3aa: ASSQGGGSLSGNTIY

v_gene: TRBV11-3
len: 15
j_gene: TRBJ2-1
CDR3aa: ASSLGAAASSYNEQF